This record concerns one TCR beta chain sequence. What it binds is not known. Sorting of CD4+ and CD8+ T cells was performed on PBMCs. The sample is drawn from a study of CD8+ T cells in alopecia areata. Overall study findings and caveats: Lesional scalp exceeded normal scalp in clonality, especially in alopecia totalis/universalis. TCRs were shared less clearly across patients than in mice, possibly for HLA-related reasons.

RNA extraction and reverse transcription yielded cDNA as sequencing template. TCRdb's table, derived via immunoSEQ multiplex PCR, lists solely in-frame clones and lacks some. This repertoire shows 89,000 or so clones, 51% found once; its top ten account for 5.5% to 6%. V lost 3 bases to trimming and J lost 3 bases; unmatched junction nucleotides: 4. Germline CDR1 MGHRA, CDR2 YSYEKL. The CDR3 is made up of 15 amino acids. The chain uses TRBV4-1 and TRBJ2-7; 11 nucleotides line up with TRBD2. The material sequenced was NKG2D-high CD8+ T cells sorted from blood. The receptor comes from a human donor with alopecia areata. In DNA, the CDR3 is TGCGCCAGCAGCCAGGCTAGCGGGGGGAGCTACGAGCAGTACTTC. As protein: CASSQASGGSYEQYF.